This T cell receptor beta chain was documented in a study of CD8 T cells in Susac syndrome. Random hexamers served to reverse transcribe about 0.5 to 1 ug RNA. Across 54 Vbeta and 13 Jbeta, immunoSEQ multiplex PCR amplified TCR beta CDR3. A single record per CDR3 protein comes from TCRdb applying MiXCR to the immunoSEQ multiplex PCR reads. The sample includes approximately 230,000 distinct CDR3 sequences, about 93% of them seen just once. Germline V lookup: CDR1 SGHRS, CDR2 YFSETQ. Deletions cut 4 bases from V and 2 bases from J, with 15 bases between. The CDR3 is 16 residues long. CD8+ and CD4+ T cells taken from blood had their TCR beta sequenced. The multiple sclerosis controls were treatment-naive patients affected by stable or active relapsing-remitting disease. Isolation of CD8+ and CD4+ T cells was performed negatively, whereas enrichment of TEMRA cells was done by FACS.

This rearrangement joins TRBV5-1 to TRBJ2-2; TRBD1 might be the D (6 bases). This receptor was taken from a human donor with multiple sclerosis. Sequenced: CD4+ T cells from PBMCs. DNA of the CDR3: TGCGCCAGCAGCGGGGACACCCGGATTAACACCGGGGAGCTGTTTTTT. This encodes CASSGDTRINTGELFF.